This passage covers 17 T cell receptor beta chains from one sample sequenced in a study of blood T cell repertoires in COVID-19. Profiled with immunoSEQ multiplex PCR; TCRdb holds only in-frame clones, not every one. In the table there are approximately 38,000 clones, about nine tenths of which are singletons. Sequencing was done on a sample of peripheral blood. The receptor source for this set is a man aged 50 to 60 with active or convalescent COVID-19.

This clone was seen once. This rearrangement joins TRBV3-1 (or the pseudogene TRBV3-2) to TRBJ1-4; 11 nucleotides line up with TRBD1. Trimming removed 4 bases from V and 5 bases from J; junction bases left unmatched: 6. Germline V gene sequence: CDR1 LGHDT, CDR2 YNNKEL (reference sequence). This CDR3 comprises 16 residues. CDR3 loop: CASSLSRDRGNEKLFF. CDR3 sequence (DNA): TGTGCCAGCAGCCTATCCCGGGACAGGGGGAATGAAAAACTGTTTTTT.

CDR3 in amino acids: CASSIRLASPTEQYF. In DNA form, the CDR3 reads TGTGCCAGTAGTATTCGGCTAGCGAGTCCCACCGAGCAGTACTTC. The chain joins TRBV19 to TRBJ2-7, with a tentative D call TRBD2 (6 bases). The CDR3 has 15 residues. V shed 3 bases and J shed 6 bases, with 18 bases lying between them. Looked up from germline, CDR1 is LNHDA and CDR2 is SQIVND (reference sequence).

V gene TRBV3-1 (or the pseudogene TRBV3-2) combines with J gene TRBJ1-3; D is ambiguous. Per the germline V gene, CDR1 is LGHDT and CDR2 is YNNKEL (reference sequence). The CDR3 contains 14 residues. Between the trimmed V and J ends, which lost 4 bases and 0 bases, there was a span of 7 bases. The chain's CDR3 is CASSLRASGNTIYF. CDR3 sequence (DNA): TGTGCCAGCAGCCTGAGGGCCTCTGGAAACACCATATATTTT.

The chain employs TRBV11-1 and TRBJ1-1; D gene ambiguous. Trimming stripped 5 bases from V and 2 bases from J, with 18 bases between. Germline V CDR1 and CDR2: SGHAT, FQDESV (reference sequence). The CDR3 runs to 16 residues. CDR3 residues: CASSPHFGRDNTEAFF. In nucleotides, the CDR3 is TGTGCCAGCAGCCCTCATTTTGGGAGGGATAACACTGAAGCTTTCTTT. Based on the CDR3 plus reference TRBV11-1 and TRBJ1-1, the full variable domain is EAEVAQSPRYKITEKSQAVAFWCDPISGHATLYWYRQILGQGPELLVQFQDESVVDDSQLPKDRFSAERLKGVDSTLKIQPAELGDSAMYLCASSPHFGRDNTEAFFGQGTRLTVV.

The rearrangement uses TRBV28 and TRBJ1-5, with D perhaps TRBD1 (5 bases). The CDR3 loop spans 15 amino acids. Per germline, CDR1 MDHEN and CDR2 SYDVKM. Trimming removed 2 bases from V and 0 bases from J, with 8 bases in between. The CDR3 bases are TGTGCCAGCAGTTTAGGGGCGGATAGCAATCAGCCCCAGCATTTT. Translation: CASSLGADSNQPQHF.

This chain connects TRBV28 to TRBJ1-5; D remains ambiguous. Germline CDR1 and CDR2: MDHEN and SYDVKM. CDR3 size: 14 residues. Trimming took off 6 bases at V and 1 base at J, with 10 bases between the two ends. CDR3 DNA: TGTGCCAGCAGCCTAGCGGGAAGCAATCAGCCCCAGCATTTT. Its protein is CASSLAGSNQPQHF.

V usage is TRBV2 and J usage is TRBJ2-1, with TRBD2 as a possible D gene (7 bases). Between the trimmed V and J ends, which lost 6 bases and 1 base, there was a span of 13 bases. Germline V gene lookup returns CDR1 SNHLY and CDR2 FYNNEI. The CDR3 runs to 15 residues. The CDR3 region is CASRPEGGSYNEQFF. Here the CDR3 DNA reads TGTGCCAGCAGACCCGAGGGGGGGTCCTACAATGAGCAGTTCTTC.

The chain couples TRBV28 to TRBJ1-2, with D possibly matching TRBD1 (6 bases). Trimming removed 3 bases at V and 8 bases at J, with 16 bases between. The germline V gene has CDR1 MDHEN and CDR2 SYDVKM. The CDR3 length is 14 residues. CDR3 bases: TGTGCCAGCAGTTTTGGCAGGGGTGCATGGGGCTACACCTTC. Its translation is CASSFGRGAWGYTF.

V and J are TRBV5-1 and TRBJ2-2; a weak D match, TRBD1 (6 bases). Germline CDR1 SGHRS, CDR2 YFSETQ. The V end was cut by 4 bases, the J end by 7 bases, with 17 bases between. The CDR3 is 15 amino acids. This chain's CDR3 is CASSESNRAVGELFF. In nucleotides, the CDR3 is TGCGCCAGCAGCGAGTCGAACAGGGCGGTCGGGGAGCTGTTTTTT.

The chain employs TRBV3-1 (or the pseudogene TRBV3-2) and TRBJ1-1; a weak D match, TRBD1 (5 bases). CDR3 length: 13 residues. Germline CDR1 is LGHDT and CDR2 is YNNKEL (reference sequence). V was trimmed by 0 bases and J by 10 bases, leaving 12 bases between them. CDR3 sequence: CASSQEGVLRAFF. The CDR3 DNA sequence: TGTGCCAGCAGCCAAGAAGGGGTACTGCGAGCTTTCTTT.

V gene TRBV5-4 combines with J gene TRBJ1-6; 7 positions match TRBD1. The germline gives CDR1 SGHNT, CDR2 YYREEE (reference sequence). With 0 bases clipped from V and 7 bases from J, the junction kept 4 bases outside the gene matches. The CDR3 extends over 15 amino acids. In DNA, the CDR3 is TGTGCCAGCAGCTTGGGAGCAGGGGGGAATTCACCCCTCCACTTT. It is translated as CASSLGAGGNSPLHF.

The chain has TRBV5-1 and TRBJ1-5; TRBD1 matches at 9 bases. The CDR3 has 14 amino acids. V lost 4 bases and J lost 6; bases outside the gene matches: 5. The germline V gene has CDR1 SGHRS and CDR2 YFSETQ. The DNA for the CDR3 is TGCGCCAGCAGCACCGGGACAGGGAGTCAGCCCCAGCATTTT. Its protein is CASSTGTGSQPQHF.

This chain joins TRBV6-5 and TRBJ1-1; tentative D call: TRBD1 (6 bases). The V end lost 6 bases, the J end lost 1 base, and 12 bases lay between the germline ends. Germline CDR1 MNHEY, CDR2 SVGAGI. The CDR3 consists of 14 residues. The CDR3 spells CASRPRQENTEAFF. The CDR3 DNA sequence: TGTGCCAGCAGACCACGACAGGAGAACACTGAAGCTTTCTTT.

This chain joins TRBV19 and TRBJ1-6; 8 bases agree with TRBD1. The CDR3 spans 14 residues. With 5 bases clipped from V and 7 bases from J, the junction kept 4 bases outside the gene matches. Germline CDR1 LNHDA, CDR2 SQIVND (reference sequence). CDR3 amino acids: CASSAGQENSPLHF. The CDR3 DNA follows: TGTGCCAGTAGTGCGGGACAGGAAAATTCACCCCTCCACTTT.

The V call is TRBV27, the J call TRBJ2-1; maybe TRBD2 (6 bases). There are 15 residues in the CDR3. Germline V gene lookup returns CDR1 MNHEY and CDR2 SMNVEV (reference sequence). V was cut by 2 bases and J by 6 bases, with 14 bases left in between. CDR3 nucleotide sequence: TGTGCCAGCAGTTTAGGGCCCCCGGGGGTCAATGAGCAGTTCTTC. It encodes CASSLGPPGVNEQFF.

V gene TRBV3-1 (or the pseudogene TRBV3-2) combines with J gene TRBJ2-2, with 7 bases aligning to TRBD2. The CDR3 spans 14 residues. V gave up 1 base and J gave up 8 bases; unmatched junction bases: 4. Germline CDR1 and CDR2: LGHDT and YNNKEL (reference sequence). CDR3 sequence: CASSQGAGEGELFF. The CDR3 DNA reads as TGTGCCAGCAGCCAAGGCGCGGGAGAGGGGGAGCTGTTTTTT.

The chain has TRBV14 and TRBJ1-6; 7 nucleotides line up with TRBD1. J gave up 0 bases and V 3 bases, and 2 bases lay outside the gene matches. The CDR3 totals 16 residues. Germline loops: CDR1 SGHDN, CDR2 FVKESK. CDR3 coding DNA: TGTGCCAGCAGCCAGACAGGGTTCTCCTATAATTCACCCCTCCACTTT. It is translated as CASSQTGFSYNSPLHF. Together with reference TRBV14 and TRBJ1-6, the CDR3 gives the full variable domain: EAGVTQFPSHSVIEKGQTVTLRCDPISGHDNLYWYRRVMGKEIKFLLHFVKESKQDESGMPNNRFLAERTGGTYSTLKVQPAELEDSGVYFCASSQTGFSYNSPLHFGNGTRLTVT.